A selection of T cell receptor beta chains follows, all from one sample in a study of blood T cell repertoires in COVID-19. The protocol was immunoSEQ multiplex PCR, while the TCRdb copy is restricted to in-frame clones and leaves out a portion. In the table there are about 350,000 clones, 88% of which are singletons. The sample comprised PBMCs or T cells enriched from blood (not recorded which). The origin of the receptors is a woman in her 30s who had been exposed to COVID-19. The CDR3 runs from the conserved cysteine through the conserved F or W. Fields, in order: clone size, D gene, J gene, V gene, CDR3 DNA, CDR3 protein. D genes are given only for firm matches. Only some rows state a clone size, as once, few, many or a class for expanded clones.

>-|-|TRBJ1-4|TRBV28
TGTGCCAGCAGTTCAGGGCAGGGTGTTGAAAAACTGTTTTTT
CASSSGQGVEKLFF
>-|-|TRBJ2-5|TRBV18
TGTGCCAGCTCACGGACAGTTATGGGGCTCCAAGAGACCCAGTACTTC
CASSRTVMGLQETQYF
>-|-|TRBJ2-7|TRBV28
TGTGCCAGCAGTTTACCAAACTGGCGGGACTCCTACGAGCAGTACTTC
CASSLPNWRDSYEQYF
>-|-|TRBJ1-1|TRBV4-2
TGTGCCAGCAGCCCACAAGGAGGTACTGAAGCTTTCTTT
CASSPQGGTEAFF
>-|-|TRBJ1-6|TRBV7-9
TGTGCCAGCAGCTTACCGGGGACTTATAATTCACCCCTCCACTTT
CASSLPGTYNSPLHF
>-|-|TRBJ2-5|TRBV18
TGTGCCAGCTCACCCGTAGCAGGGAACCAAGAGACCCAGTACTTC
CASSPVAGNQETQYF
>once|TRBD2|TRBJ2-7|TRBV7-9
TGTGCCAGCAGCTTAGGCGGGGGACGGCGGGAGCAGTACTTC
CASSLGGGRREQYF
>-|TRBD1|TRBJ2-3|TRBV6-5
TGTGCCAGCACCACTGGACAGGGGAGCACAGATACGCAGTATTTT
CASTTGQGSTDTQYF
>once|TRBD2|TRBJ2-5|TRBV5-1
TGCGCCAGCAGCTTGGTGGGGATTAGCGGGAGGCCCCAAGAGACCCAGTACTTC
CASSLVGISGRPQETQYF
>-|TRBD2|TRBJ2-1|TRBV24-1
TGTGCCACCAGGGGGACTAGCGGCTACAATGAGCAGTTCTTC
CATRGTSGYNEQFF
>once|-|TRBJ1-2|TRBV28
TGTGCCAGCAGTTTAACAAGACTGGAGTACTATGGCTACACCTTC
CASSLTRLEYYGYTF
>-|-|TRBJ2-2|TRBV7-6
TGTGCCAGCAGCCTACCTTCCGGGACACCGAACACCGGGGAGCTGTTTTTT
CASSLPSGTPNTGELFF
>-|TRBD2|TRBJ2-3|TRBV6-5
TGTGCCAGCAATCAACTAGCGGGAGGAGATACGCAGTATTTT
CASNQLAGGDTQYF
>-|TRBD1|TRBJ1-2|TRBV28
TGTGCCAGTCGTCCAGGGGGCGCGGTCTATGGCTACACCTTC
CASRPGGAVYGYTF
>-|-|TRBJ2-2|TRBV7-3
TGTGCCAGCAGCTTAATGTCTATAAGCTCCACCGGGGAGCTGTTTTTT
CASSLMSISSTGELFF
>-|-|TRBJ1-4|TRBV5-1
TGCGCCAGCAGCTTGGATGGCAGGGGTAATGAAAAACTGTTTTTT
CASSLDGRGNEKLFF
>-|TRBD1|TRBJ2-7|TRBV12-5
TGTGCTAGTGGTTTGGGGACAGGGCCCACCTACGAGCAGTACTTC
CASGLGTGPTYEQYF
>-|-|TRBJ2-3|TRBV2
TGTGCCAGCAGTGAATATGAGTCTAGCACAGATACGCAGTATTTT
CASSEYESSTDTQYF
>-|TRBD1|TRBJ2-2|TRBV25-1
TGTGCCAGCAGAAGGACAGGGGACACCGGGGAGCTGTTTTTT
CASRRTGDTGELFF
>-|-|TRBJ1-2|TRBV27
TGTGCCAGCAGTTTTACTCCGAATCTCTATGGCTACACCTTC
CASSFTPNLYGYTF
>-|-|TRBJ1-1|TRBV7-2
TGTGCCAGCAGCTTAGCGGGGCAGGTTCTCCCCGGGACTGAAGCTTTCTTT
CASSLAGQVLPGTEAFF
>-|TRBD1|TRBJ2-2|TRBV18
TGTGCCAGCTCACCACCGGGACAGGGGACCGGGGAGCTGTTTTTT
CASSPPGQGTGELFF
>-|TRBD1|TRBJ1-2|TRBV6-5
TGTGCCAGCAGTTACGCCGGGACAGGGGCTTACTATGGCTACACCTTC
CASSYAGTGAYYGYTF
>-|TRBD2|TRBJ2-1|TRBV14
TGTGCCAGCAGCCAATTGCCAGCGGGGTTCTACAATGAGCAGTTCTTC
CASSQLPAGFYNEQFF
>-|-|TRBJ1-6|TRBV18
TGTGCCAGCTCACCGGGCAATTCACCCCTCCACTTT
CASSPGNSPLHF
>-|-|TRBJ2-1|TRBV30
TGTGCCTGGGACCGGGGTCTTCTTCTCAATGAGCAGTTCTTC
CAWDRGLLLNEQFF
>-|TRBD2|TRBJ2-2|TRBV24-1
TGTGCCACCAGCCGGACTAGCGTGAACACCGGGGAGCTGTTTTTT
CATSRTSVNTGELFF
>-|-|TRBJ1-5|TRBV19
TGTGCCAGTAGTATCGGGGGGAATCAGCCCCAGCATTTT
CASSIGGNQPQHF
>few|TRBD2|TRBJ2-3|TRBV11-3
TGTGCCAGCAGCTTAGGGGGACTAGCGGGAGGAGCGCAGTATTTT
CASSLGGLAGGAQYF
>-|-|TRBJ1-1|TRBV12-5
TGTGCTAGTGGTTTGGTACCAGGGGAGAACACTGAAGCTTTCTTT
CASGLVPGENTEAFF
>-|-|TRBJ1-2|TRBV5-1
TGCGCCAGCAGCTTTACAGGTTCTGGAGGCTACACCTTC
CASSFTGSGGYTF
>-|TRBD1|TRBJ2-2|TRBV6-5
TGTGCCAGCAGGGCCGGACAGGCGAACACCGGGGAGCTGTTTTTT
CASRAGQANTGELFF
>-|TRBD2|TRBJ2-3|TRBV7-2
TGTGCCAGCAGCTCCGGGGGGGGCACAGATACGCAGTATTTT
CASSSGGGTDTQYF
>-|TRBD1|TRBJ2-3|TRBV28
TGTGCCAGCAGTTTAGCCCAACAGGGGGCTGGAGCAGATACGCAGTATTTT
CASSLAQQGAGADTQYF
>-|-|TRBJ1-2|TRBV11-3
TGTGCCAGCAGCTTGGGACAAGGGAGCCCAGGCGATGGCTACACCTTC
CASSLGQGSPGDGYTF
>-|-|TRBJ1-1|TRBV28
TGTGCCAGCAGCCAAAACACTGAAGCTTTCTTT
CASSQNTEAFF
>-|-|TRBJ2-1|TRBV27
TGTGCCAGCAGTCTCACTAGGTCCGATGAGCAGTTCTTC
CASSLTRSDEQFF
>-|TRBD1|TRBJ2-7|TRBV23-1
TGCGCCAGCAGTCAGGGGACAGGGGGAACCTACGAGCAGTACTTC
CASSQGTGGTYEQYF
>once|TRBD1|TRBJ1-1|TRBV16
TGTGCCAGCACTAACAGGGGTGTGGGGAACACTGAAGCTTTCTTT
CASTNRGVGNTEAFF
>-|-|TRBJ2-2|TRBV5-1
TGCGCCAGCAGCCCCTCACCCGGACAGAACACCGGGGAGCTGTTTTTT
CASSPSPGQNTGELFF
>-|-|TRBJ2-1|TRBV9
TGTGCCAGCAGCGTCGGGGACTCTCCCCGGCGGGATAATGAGCAGTTCTTC
CASSVGDSPRRDNEQFF
>-|TRBD2|TRBJ2-1|TRBV10-3
TGTGCCATCAGGGCTAGCGGAGGCTACAATGAGCAGTTCTTC
CAIRASGGYNEQFF
>-|-|TRBJ2-1|TRBV20-1
TGCAGTGCTAGTTCTTCTAGCTCGCGGCAGTTCTTC
CSASSSSSRQFF
>-|TRBD1|TRBJ2-1|TRBV5-1
TGCGCCAGCAGCGACCTGACAGGGGCATACAATGAGCAGTTCTTC
CASSDLTGAYNEQFF
>-|-|TRBJ2-7|TRBV6-1
TGTGCCAGCAGTGAACTGGCTAGAAATTTTTACGAGCAGTACTTC
CASSELARNFYEQYF
>-|TRBD2|TRBJ2-2|TRBV7-7
TGTGCTAGCAGCTTGCTAGCGGGAGGGAGCGCCGGGGAGCTGTTTTTT
CASSLLAGGSAGELFF
>-|-|TRBJ1-3|TRBV7-2
TGTGCCAGCACACAGGGCTCTGGAAACACCATATATTTT
CASTQGSGNTIYF
>-|-|TRBJ2-7|TRBV10-3
TGTGCCATCAGTGAGCCTCCGGGGAGTGGGTCCTACGAGCAGTACTTC
CAISEPPGSGSYEQYF
>-|TRBD1|TRBJ2-7|TRBV7-9
TGTGCCCTAGGAGGGACAGGGGGCTTGGAGCAGTACTTC
CALGGTGGLEQYF